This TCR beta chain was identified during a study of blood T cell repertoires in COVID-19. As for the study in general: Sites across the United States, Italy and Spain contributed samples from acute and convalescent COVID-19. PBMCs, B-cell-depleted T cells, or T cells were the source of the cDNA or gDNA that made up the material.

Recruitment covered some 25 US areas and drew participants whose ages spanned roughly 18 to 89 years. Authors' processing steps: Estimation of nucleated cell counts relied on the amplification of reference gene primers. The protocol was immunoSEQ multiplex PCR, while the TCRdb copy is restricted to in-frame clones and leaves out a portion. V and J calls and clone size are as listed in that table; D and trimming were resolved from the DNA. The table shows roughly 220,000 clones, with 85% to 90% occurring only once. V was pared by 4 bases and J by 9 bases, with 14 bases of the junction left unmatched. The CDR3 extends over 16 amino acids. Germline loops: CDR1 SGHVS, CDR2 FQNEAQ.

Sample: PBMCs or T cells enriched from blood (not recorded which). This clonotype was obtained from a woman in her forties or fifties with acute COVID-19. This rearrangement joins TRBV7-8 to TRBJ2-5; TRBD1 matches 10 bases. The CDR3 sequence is CASSSNAGTGARSQYF. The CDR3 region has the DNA TGTGCCAGCAGCTCAAATGCCGGGACAGGGGCGAGGTCCCAGTACTTC.